Listed below are T cell receptor beta chains from one sample, sequenced in a study of shared clonotypes between healthy human individuals. The repertoire was sequenced with immunoSEQ multiplex PCR; TCRdb's copy has only in-frame clones and lacks some. The sample includes around 2,000,000 clones, over 85% of them seen just once. Sequencing was performed on naive CD8+ T cells sorted from blood. These receptors originate from a man younger than 30 in good health. Both conserved end residues are part of each CDR3. The order of the fields is J gene, D gene, V gene, clone size, CDR3 protein, CDR3 DNA. A D gene is named only where the DNA matches it firmly. Rows may omit the clone size; those that give it use once, few, many or a size class.

TRBJ2-7	-	TRBV4-3	once	CASSQGRELPSYEQYF	TGCGCCAGCAGCCAAGGGCGGGAACTGCCCTCCTACGAGCAGTACTTC
TRBJ1-1	-	TRBV7-6	-	CASSLRGEGNTEAFF	TGTGCCAGCAGCTTAAGAGGTGAGGGGAACACTGAAGCTTTCTTT
TRBJ2-1	-	TRBV6-5	-	CASSYLLANNEQFF	TGTGCCAGCAGTTATCTATTGGCCAACAATGAGCAGTTCTTC
TRBJ1-2	TRBD1	TRBV28	once	CASTLQGGYGYTF	TGTGCCAGCACCCTACAGGGGGGCTATGGCTACACCTTC
TRBJ1-1	-	TRBV5-1	-	CASSFRQTNTEAFF	TGCGCCAGCAGCTTTCGGCAGACTAACACTGAAGCTTTCTTT
TRBJ1-1	-	TRBV9	-	CASSVGSTAFMNTEAFF	TGTGCCAGCAGCGTGGGGAGTACAGCGTTCATGAACACTGAAGCTTTCTTT
TRBJ1-2	-	TRBV5-1	-	CASSLEGLSGYTF	TGCGCCAGCAGCTTGGAAGGGTTGTCTGGCTACACCTTC
TRBJ1-2	-	TRBV4-3	-	CASSQDKVYGYTF	TGCGCCAGCAGCCAAGATAAGGTTTATGGCTACACCTTC
TRBJ1-2	-	TRBV5-1	-	CASSFRTGDYGYTF	TGCGCCAGCAGCTTTAGGACTGGGGACTATGGCTACACCTTC
TRBJ2-1	-	TRBV25-1	-	CASRDGHNEQFF	TGTGCCAGCAGAGATGGGCACAATGAGCAGTTCTTC
TRBJ2-7	-	TRBV7-9	-	CASSLQDSSGEQYF	TGTGCCAGCAGCTTACAGGACAGCAGTGGGGAGCAGTACTTC
TRBJ2-7	-	TRBV4-1	-	CASSSPGSPHEQYF	TGCGCCAGCAGCTCGCCCGGGAGCCCCCACGAGCAGTACTTC
TRBJ2-7	TRBD2	TRBV4-3	-	CASSHASGSEQYF	TGCGCCAGCAGCCATGCTAGCGGGAGCGAGCAGTACTTC
TRBJ1-4	TRBD1	TRBV2	-	CASTRGGQEKLFF	TGTGCCAGCACCCGAGGGGGACAGGAAAAACTGTTTTTT
TRBJ2-2	-	TRBV7-2	-	CASSLITTGELFF	TGTGCCAGCAGCTTAATCACGACCGGGGAGCTGTTTTTT
TRBJ2-7	-	TRBV4-3	-	CASSQDLGQSKQYF	TGCGCCAGCAGCCAAGATTTAGGACAGAGTAAGCAGTACTTC
TRBJ2-1	-	TRBV27	-	CASSLFPSPYNEQFF	TGTGCCAGCAGTTTATTCCCCAGCCCCTACAATGAGCAGTTCTTC
TRBJ2-2	TRBD2	TRBV5-1	-	CASSFEGLAGGHHGGELFF	TGCGCCAGCAGCTTTGAAGGACTAGCGGGAGGCCATCATGGCGGGGAGCTGTTTTTT
TRBJ1-5	-	TRBV27	-	CASSLWAGDQPQHF	TGTGCCAGCAGTTTATGGGCAGGGGATCAGCCCCAGCATTTT
TRBJ2-7	TRBD2	TRBV19	-	CASSTARLAGIQFVYEQYF	TGTGCCAGTAGTACGGCACGACTAGCGGGGATTCAATTTGTTTACGAGCAGTACTTC
TRBJ1-4	TRBD1	TRBV4-1	once	CASSQPTGGDEKLFF	TGCGCCAGCAGCCAACCGACAGGGGGGGATGAAAAACTGTTTTTT
TRBJ2-7	TRBD1	TRBV27	-	CASSFLDRVYEQYF	TGTGCCAGCAGTTTTTTGGACAGGGTCTACGAGCAGTACTTC
TRBJ1-1	-	TRBV18	-	CASSPSEAYNTEAFF	TGTGCCAGCTCACCCAGCGAAGCTTACAACACTGAAGCTTTCTTT
TRBJ1-5	TRBD1	TRBV18	-	CASSPGQGIAQPQHF	TGTGCCAGCTCGCCGGGACAGGGGATCGCTCAGCCCCAGCATTTT
TRBJ2-2	-	TRBV6-5	-	CASREGAGELFF	TGTGCCAGCAGAGAAGGAGCCGGGGAGCTGTTTTTT
TRBJ2-5	-	TRBV9	-	CASSVHLSETQYF	TGTGCCAGCAGCGTACACCTCTCGGAGACCCAGTACTTC
TRBJ2-7	TRBD2	TRBV27	few	CASSFSGGGYEQYF	TGTGCCAGCAGTTTCAGCGGGGGGGGCTACGAGCAGTACTTC
TRBJ1-2	TRBD1	TRBV11-2	once	CASSLAAGGFNGYTF	TGTGCCAGCAGCTTAGCGGCAGGGGGGTTTAATGGCTACACCTTC
TRBJ2-2	-	TRBV9	-	CASSVGGSGELFF	TGTGCCAGCAGCGTAGGAGGTTCCGGGGAGCTGTTTTTT
TRBJ1-2	-	TRBV28	-	CASSSLWVTGFYGYTF	TGTGCCAGCAGTTCCCTATGGGTCACAGGGTTCTATGGCTACACCTTC
TRBJ2-7	-	TRBV29-1	-	CSVEDREGGNYEQYF	TGCAGCGTTGAAGACAGGGAAGGGGGTAACTACGAGCAGTACTTC
TRBJ2-1	TRBD1	TRBV6-6	once	CASSFDRGNEQFF	TGTGCCAGCAGTTTCGACAGGGGCAATGAGCAGTTCTTC
TRBJ2-7	-	TRBV7-9	-	CASSLGGVLNEQYF	TGTGCCAGCAGCTTAGGCGGGGTTTTAAACGAGCAGTACTTC
TRBJ1-2	-	TRBV28	-	CASSSRMDLYGYTF	TGTGCCAGCAGTTCTCGGATGGACCTTTATGGCTACACCTTC
TRBJ2-1	TRBD1	TRBV5-6	-	CASSMQGANEQFF	TGTGCCAGCAGCATGCAGGGGGCAAATGAGCAGTTCTTC
TRBJ2-7	TRBD2	TRBV30	-	CAWSGGGPYEQYF	TGTGCCTGGAGTGGCGGGGGGCCCTACGAGCAGTACTTC
TRBJ1-4	-	TRBV7-6	-	CASSLAWGSAEKLFF	TGTGCCAGCAGCTTAGCGTGGGGGTCCGCGGAAAAACTGTTTTTT
TRBJ2-7	TRBD2	TRBV5-4	once	CASSPYSGGYEQYF	TGTGCCAGCAGCCCCTATAGCGGGGGCTACGAGCAGTACTTC
TRBJ1-1	-	TRBV4-1	-	CASSQEEGVTEAFF	TGCGCCAGCAGCCAAGAGGAAGGGGTGACTGAAGCTTTCTTT
TRBJ2-1	-	TRBV12-5	-	CASGPLAYNEQFF	TGTGCTAGTGGCCCACTAGCTTACAATGAGCAGTTCTTC
TRBJ2-7	-	TRBV29-1	-	CSAAPGRMAYEQYF	TGCAGCGCTGCCCCAGGCAGGATGGCCTACGAGCAGTACTTC
TRBJ2-7	-	TRBV9	-	CASSVGGQGNGEQYF	TGTGCCAGCAGCGTAGGCGGCCAGGGGAACGGCGAGCAGTACTTC
TRBJ2-6	TRBD2	TRBV7-9	-	CASSSGLADILSGANVLTF	TGTGCCAGCAGCTCGGGACTAGCGGATATCCTCTCTGGGGCCAACGTCCTGACTTTC
TRBJ1-1	-	TRBV5-4	-	CASSLVEGVVTEAFF	TGTGCCAGCAGCTTGGTCGAGGGGGTAGTCACTGAAGCTTTCTTT
TRBJ2-7	-	TRBV5-6	-	CASTPVGGPYEQYF	TGTGCCAGCACCCCTGTCGGGGGCCCGTACGAGCAGTACTTC
TRBJ2-5	TRBD2	TRBV27	-	CASSLFRAGAGETQYF	TGTGCCAGCAGTTTATTCAGAGCGGGAGCGGGGGAGACCCAGTACTTC
TRBJ2-2	-	TRBV15	-	CATSRDRNTGELFF	TGTGCCACCAGCAGAGACCGGAACACCGGGGAGCTGTTTTTT
TRBJ1-4	-	TRBV4-1	-	CASSQEHSRRNEKLFF	TGCGCCAGCAGCCAAGAACATTCCAGGAGAAATGAAAAACTGTTTTTT
TRBJ2-7	-	TRBV6-5	-	CASSYFGESYEQYF	TGTGCCAGCAGTTACTTCGGGGAGTCCTACGAGCAGTACTTC
TRBJ1-5	-	TRBV10-2	-	CASSEGVNQPQHF	TGCGCCAGCAGTGAAGGGGTCAATCAGCCCCAGCATTTT
TRBJ2-7	-	TRBV13	-	CASSLLVQVREQYF	TGTGCCAGCAGCTTATTAGTTCAGGTACGCGAGCAGTACTTC
TRBJ2-1	TRBD2	TRBV7-9	-	CASSYGTSGRFNEQFF	TGTGCCAGCAGTTACGGGACTAGCGGGAGGTTCAATGAGCAGTTCTTC
TRBJ2-7	-	TRBV14	-	CASSPTESLEQYF	TGTGCCAGCAGTCCGACAGAGTCTCTCGAGCAGTACTTC
TRBJ2-2	-	TRBV9	-	CASSVMYTGELFF	TGTGCCAGCAGCGTAATGTACACCGGGGAGCTGTTTTTT
TRBJ2-3	-	TRBV5-6	-	CASSSLGQGTDTQYF	TGTGCCAGCAGCTCCCTGGGGCAAGGCACAGATACGCAGTATTTT
TRBJ2-7	-	TRBV27	-	CASSLEGYEQYF	TGTGCCAGCAGTTTAGAGGGGTACGAGCAGTACTTC
TRBJ2-7	-	TRBV6-5	-	CASSAGFYTRDEQYF	TGTGCCAGCAGTGCAGGGTTTTACACTCGCGACGAGCAGTACTTC
TRBJ2-2	TRBD2	TRBV6-5	once	CASSPLAGGPGELFF	TGTGCCAGCAGCCCACTAGCGGGGGGGCCCGGGGAGCTGTTTTTT
TRBJ2-1	-	TRBV29-1	-	CSVFRGNEQFF	TGCAGCGTATTCCGGGGCAATGAGCAGTTCTTC
TRBJ2-7	TRBD2	TRBV29-1	-	CSVAGGTAYEQYF	TGCAGCGTGGCGGGAGGGACAGCCTACGAGCAGTACTTC